Detailed here is one T cell receptor (beta chain). What it binds is not known. This record comes from a study of siplizumab effects on memory and regulatory T cells. Study observations and caveats: Naive T cells seemed more diverse than memory cells and seemed major alloresponse contributors. Treg-derived clones made up an average of roughly 70% of mappable alloreactive CD4+ clones with siplizumab and approximately 30% in controls. An assignable phenotype, naive or memory, was missing from roughly 83-96% of proliferating CD4+ or CD8+ clones.

This CDR3 is 15 amino acids long. V was pared by 4 bases and J by 6 bases, with 18 bases between. Germline lookup yields CDR1 SGHAT and CDR2 FQNNGV. Sequenced by immunoSEQ multiplex PCR; TCRdb stores in-frame clones only, minus some. The data contain 57,000 or so clones, 79% of them singletons. Sequenced unstimulated subsets in three donor pairs: CD4+ naive, CD4+ memory, CD8+ naive, CD8+ effector memory, CD8+ TEMRA. This chain joins TRBV11-2 and TRBJ1-2, with a tentative D call TRBD1 (5 bases). Sequencing input: memory CD4+ T cells sorted from blood. This TCR derives from a human donor in good health. The DNA of the CDR3 is TGTGCCAGCAGCTCCTTCAGGGTGAGAGGGGATGGCTACACCTTC. Its translation is CASSSFRVRGDGYTF.